Each of the 10 T cell receptor beta chains below was sequenced from the same sample in a study of T cell clones after liver transplantation. The assay was immunoSEQ multiplex PCR, and TCRdb's table has in-frame clones only and misses some. Among 25,000 to 35,000 clones, more than 90% were seen once, and the ten largest hold 25% to 30%. The sequences come from CD8+ T cells from blood, collected 12 months after liver transplant. These receptors came from a human patient who received a liver transplant. Some T cells here may be from the graft donor.

For the CDR3, the DNA is TGTGCCATCTCGACAGGGAACTATGGCTACACCTTC. Amino acids: CAISTGNYGYTF. The chain links TRBV2 to TRBJ1-2; 7 nucleotides line up with TRBD1. Germline assignment: CDR1 SNHLY and CDR2 FYNNEI. V lost 10 bases to trimming and J lost 2 bases; unmatched junction nucleotides: 4. CDR3 length: 12 residues.

This sequence joins TRBV2 and TRBJ2-3, with 7 positions matching TRBD1. J was trimmed by 4 bases and V by 2 bases; bases with no gene match: 6. The CDR3 extends over 15 amino acids. CDR1 SNHLY and CDR2 FYNNEI come from the germline V gene. The CDR3 DNA is TGTGCCAGCAGTGAATGGGGGACAGACGCAGATACGCAGTATTTT. Its translation is CASSEWGTDADTQYF.

The chain recombines TRBV27 with TRBJ2-7; D is possibly TRBD2 (6 bases). There are 16 residues in the CDR3. CDR1 is MNHEY, CDR2 SMNVEV, per germline (reference sequence). V dropped 0 bases and J dropped 5 bases, with 17 bases sitting between them. The CDR3 region has the DNA TGTGCCAGCAGTTTATCTTTCGGGGAGCGGGCGAACGAGCAGTACTTC. Its protein product is CASSLSFGERANEQYF.

The chain carries TRBV27 and TRBJ2-1; tentatively, D is TRBD2 (5 bases). The CDR3 is 15 amino acids. Germline assignment: CDR1 MNHEY and CDR2 SMNVEV (reference sequence). V lost 5 bases, J lost 3 bases, and 14 bases lay in between. DNA of the CDR3: TGTGCCAGCAGTCTGAGCGGAAACCTCTACAATGAGCAGTTCTTC. Translating gives CASSLSGNLYNEQFF.

The rearrangement links TRBV6-6 to TRBJ1-5; D is unclear. The CDR3 has 14 residues. Germline CDR1 reads MNHNY; CDR2 reads SVGAGI (reference sequence). The germline V and J ends were trimmed by 2 bases and 5 bases, with 10 bases remaining between them. This CDR3 is CASSYKQSYQPQHF. CDR3 bases: TGTGCCAGCAGTTACAAGCAATCCTATCAGCCCCAGCATTTT.

V is TRBV4-1 and J is TRBJ1-5; D unresolved. CDR1 is MGHRA, CDR2 YSYEKL, per germline. This CDR3 has 15 amino acids. V was shortened by 7 bases and J by 3 bases, with 16 bases between the two germline ends. CDR3 residues: CASNSFVSSNQPQHF. CDR3 in DNA: TGCGCCAGCAATAGCTTCGTGTCCTCCAATCAGCCCCAGCATTTT.

The genes are TRBV30 and TRBJ1-4, with TRBD1 matching 7 bases. This CDR3 region has 14 residues. Losses at the gene ends were 5 bases for V and 3 bases for J; bases not matched to a gene: 6. The germline CDR1 and CDR2 sequences are GTSNPN and SVGIG (reference sequence). This CDR3 reads CAWSPGTANEKLFF. The CDR3 region has the DNA TGTGCCTGGTCCCCCGGGACAGCTAATGAAAAACTGTTTTTT.

This chain connects TRBV9 to TRBJ2-5; D possibly corresponds to TRBD2 (6 bases). The CDR3 extends over 18 amino acids. V lost 3 bases and J lost 0, with 21 bases in between. The germline CDR1 and CDR2 sequences are SGDLS and YYNGEE. CDR3 sequence reads: CASSAIPGGEPYQETQYF. The CDR3 DNA sequence: TGTGCCAGCAGCGCCATACCGGGCGGGGAACCGTACCAAGAGACCCAGTACTTC.

The gene calls are TRBV7-8 and TRBJ2-6; TRBD1 matches at 7 bases. Trimming took 5 bases from V and 0 from J; bases not matched to a gene: 16. The germline CDR1 and CDR2 sequences are SGHVS and FQNEAQ. The CDR3 is 20 residues long. CDR3 residues: CASSHPGGVMVVSGANVLTF. In DNA, the CDR3 is TGTGCCAGCAGCCACCCAGGGGGAGTGATGGTTGTCTCTGGGGCCAACGTCCTGACTTTC.

This chain connects TRBV6-5 to TRBJ2-3; D is perhaps TRBD1 (5 bases). The CDR3 extends over 14 amino acids. Germline loops: CDR1 MNHEY, CDR2 SVGAGI. Trimming stripped 1 base from V and 6 bases from J, with 11 bases between. The CDR3: CASSYFGQKDTQYF. The CDR3 DNA is TGTGCCAGCAGTTACTTTGGACAAAAGGATACGCAGTATTTT.